These T cell receptor beta chains were read from a single sample in a study of T cells in Graves' hyperthyroidism and ophthalmopathy. Each CDR3 protein is one row after TCRdb ran MiXCR on the multiplex PCR reads. The sample contains 300,000 to 450,000 distinct CDR3 sequences, about 14% of which appear only once. The sample comprised blood. These receptors came from a woman under 40 with Graves' ophthalmopathy. CDR3s include the opening cysteine and the closing phenylalanine or tryptophan. A D gene is named only where the DNA matches it firmly. Rows give clone size only sometimes, using once, few, many, or a class for an expanded clone.

V gene: TRBV6-1; D gene: TRBD1; clone size: .; J gene: TRBJ1-5; CDR3 protein: CASSEGAGGRQPQHF; CDR3 DNA: TGTGCCAGCAGTGAAGGTGCAGGGGGCAGGCAGCCCCAGCATTTT
V gene: TRBV11-1; D gene: TRBD2; clone size: many; J gene: TRBJ2-3; CDR3 protein: CASSPRTSGGSDTQYF; CDR3 DNA: TGTGCCAGCAGCCCACGGACTAGCGGGGGGTCAGATACGCAGTATTTT
V gene: TRBV5-1; D gene: TRBD1; clone size: few; J gene: TRBJ2-2; CDR3 protein: CASSPGGAGGELFF; CDR3 DNA: TGCGCCAGCAGCCCAGGGGGCGCGGGCGGGGAGCTGTTTTTT
V gene: TRBV19; D gene: TRBD1; clone size: many; J gene: TRBJ1-2; CDR3 protein: CASSDRGGYTF; CDR3 DNA: TGTGCCAGTTCAGACAGGGGAGGCTACACCTTC
V gene: TRBV12-3/TRBV12-4; D gene: .; clone size: many; J gene: TRBJ2-2; CDR3 protein: CASSPDGGELFF; CDR3 DNA: TGTGCCAGCAGTCCCGACGGCGGGGAGCTGTTTTTT
V gene: TRBV5-1; D gene: .; clone size: .; J gene: TRBJ2-5; CDR3 protein: CASSLGRGFRETQYF; CDR3 DNA: TGCGCCAGCAGCTTGGGTCGGGGGTTCAGAGAGACCCAGTACTTC
V gene: TRBV12-3/TRBV12-4; D gene: TRBD1; clone size: many; J gene: TRBJ2-3; CDR3 protein: CASSLRTGRETQYF; CDR3 DNA: TGTGCCAGCAGTTTGCGGACAGGTAGAGAAACGCAGTATTTT
V gene: TRBV4-2; D gene: TRBD1; clone size: few; J gene: TRBJ1-1; CDR3 protein: CASSQDHRGRTEAFF; CDR3 DNA: TGTGCCAGCAGCCAAGATCATAGGGGGCGGACTGAAGCTTTCTTT
V gene: TRBV7-9; D gene: .; clone size: many; J gene: TRBJ2-1; CDR3 protein: CASTSNSYNEQFF; CDR3 DNA: TGTGCCAGCACGTCTAACTCCTACAATGAGCAGTTCTTC
V gene: TRBV19; D gene: .; clone size: .; J gene: TRBJ2-7; CDR3 protein: CASSRDPPGQYF; CDR3 DNA: TGTGCCAGTAGTCGGGACCCACCGGGGCAGTACTTC
V gene: TRBV5-1; D gene: TRBD2; clone size: many; J gene: TRBJ2-1; CDR3 protein: CASSLNVAGGKYNEQFF; CDR3 DNA: TGCGCCAGCAGCTTGAATGTAGCGGGGGGAAAATACAATGAGCAGTTCTTC
V gene: TRBV2; D gene: .; clone size: many; J gene: TRBJ1-1; CDR3 protein: CASSKVPLGGGNTEAFF; CDR3 DNA: TGTGCCAGCAGTAAAGTTCCTCTGGGCGGGGGCAACACTGAAGCTTTCTTT
V gene: TRBV2; D gene: TRBD2; clone size: .; J gene: TRBJ2-1; CDR3 protein: CASRHGQASGRAYNEQFF; CDR3 DNA: TGTGCCAGCAGGCACGGACAGGCTAGCGGGAGGGCCTACAATGAGCAGTTCTTC